This entry features one T cell receptor beta chain sequence. Its antigen is undetermined. An even split of each subset's genomic DNA across several immunoSEQ plates was performed. Sequencing used immunoSEQ multiplex PCR; TCRdb keeps in-frame clones, though not all of them. This repertoire shows hundreds of thousands of clones, about 80% found once; its top ten account for 1.5% to 2%. The data derive from a study of shared clonotypes between healthy human individuals. Study-wide findings and caveats: Donor scarcity curtailed the genetic and exposure-history diversity represented herein. Measured sharing among donors was expected to vary with sequencing depth.

Germline-derived CDR1 and CDR2 are MNHEY and SMNVEV (reference sequence). V was cut by 10 bases and J by 7 bases, with 20 bases left in between. The CDR3 consists of 13 residues. Sequences were obtained from memory CD4+ T cells sorted from blood. Subset indicated: CD45RA-negative fraction. This sequence was found in a woman in her thirties in good health. This chain connects TRBV27 to TRBJ2-7; D possibly uses TRBD1 or TRBD2 (6 bases each). The DNA for the CDR3 is TGTGCCACCTCGAGGGGGAGGTCGGGAGAGCAGTACTTC. Encoded protein: CATSRGRSGEQYF.